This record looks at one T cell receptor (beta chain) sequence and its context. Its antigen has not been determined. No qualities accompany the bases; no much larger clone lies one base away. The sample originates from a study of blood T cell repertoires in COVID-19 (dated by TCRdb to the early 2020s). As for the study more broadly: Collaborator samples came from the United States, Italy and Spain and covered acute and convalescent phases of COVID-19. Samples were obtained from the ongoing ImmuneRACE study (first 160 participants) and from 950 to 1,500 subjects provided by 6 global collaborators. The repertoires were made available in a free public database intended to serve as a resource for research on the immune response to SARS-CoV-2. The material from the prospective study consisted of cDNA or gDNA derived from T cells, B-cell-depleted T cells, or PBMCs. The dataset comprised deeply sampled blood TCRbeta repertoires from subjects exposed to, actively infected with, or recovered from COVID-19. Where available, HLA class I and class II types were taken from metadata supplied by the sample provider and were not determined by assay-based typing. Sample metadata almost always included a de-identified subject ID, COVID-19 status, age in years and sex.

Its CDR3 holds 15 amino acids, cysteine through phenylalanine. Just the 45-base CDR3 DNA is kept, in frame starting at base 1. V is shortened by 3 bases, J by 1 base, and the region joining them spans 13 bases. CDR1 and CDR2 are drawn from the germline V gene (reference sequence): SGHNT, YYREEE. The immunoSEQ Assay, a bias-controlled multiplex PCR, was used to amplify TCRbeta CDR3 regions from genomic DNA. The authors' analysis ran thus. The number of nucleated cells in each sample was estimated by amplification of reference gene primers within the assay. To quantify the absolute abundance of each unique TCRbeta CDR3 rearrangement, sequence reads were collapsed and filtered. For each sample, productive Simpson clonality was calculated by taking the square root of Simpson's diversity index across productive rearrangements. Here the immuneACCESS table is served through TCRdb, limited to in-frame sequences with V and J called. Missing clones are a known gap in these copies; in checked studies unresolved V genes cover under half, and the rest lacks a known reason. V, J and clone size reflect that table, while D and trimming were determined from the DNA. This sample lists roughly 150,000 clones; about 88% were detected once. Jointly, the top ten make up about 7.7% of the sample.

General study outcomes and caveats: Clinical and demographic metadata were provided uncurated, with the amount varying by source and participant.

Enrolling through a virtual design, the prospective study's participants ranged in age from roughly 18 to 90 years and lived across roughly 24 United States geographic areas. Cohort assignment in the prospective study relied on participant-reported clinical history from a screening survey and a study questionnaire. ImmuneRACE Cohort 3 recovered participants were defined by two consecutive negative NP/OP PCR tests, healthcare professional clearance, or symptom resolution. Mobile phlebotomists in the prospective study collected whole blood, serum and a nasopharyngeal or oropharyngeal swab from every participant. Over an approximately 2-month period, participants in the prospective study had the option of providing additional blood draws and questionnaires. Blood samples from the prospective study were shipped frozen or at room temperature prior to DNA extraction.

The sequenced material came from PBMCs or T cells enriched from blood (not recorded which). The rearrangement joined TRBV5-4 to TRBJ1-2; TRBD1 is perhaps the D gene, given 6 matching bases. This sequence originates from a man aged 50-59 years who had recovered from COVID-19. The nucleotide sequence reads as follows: TGTGCCAGCAGCTCCCCCACAGGGCATAACTATGGCTACACCTTC. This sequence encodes CASSSPTGHNYGYTF.